The T cell receptor (beta chain) described here comes from a study of CD8 T cells in ankylosing spondylitis. Study-wide points: Disease-linked clones reportedly showed significant enrichment in matched ankylosing spondylitis synovial fluid. Earlier work had already found some motif variants in reactive arthritis synovial fluid and blood. Made up of eight highly homologous variants, a TCR beta motif appeared characteristic of ankylosing spondylitis blood.

TCRdb ran MiXCR on the 5' RACE reads and lists one entry per CDR3 protein. The repertoire has about 390,000 distinct CDR3 sequences, around 20% of them found once; the top ten carry around 16%. CDR1 is MGHDK and CDR2 is SYGVNS in the germline V gene. The V end lost 1 base, the J end lost 0 bases, and 10 bases lay between the germline ends. The CDR3 consists of 15 residues. Concerning this clonotype itself: Its antigen is still unknown.

The TCR sequence derives from a male donor with ankylosing spondylitis. J is TRBJ2-7 and V is TRBV25-1; D unresolved. What was sequenced was blood, either unsorted or a sorted T cell fraction (not recorded which). CDR3 DNA sequence: TGTGCCAGCAGTGAATTTGGACGGAGCTCCTACGAGCAGTACTTC. It is translated as CASSEFGRSSYEQYF.